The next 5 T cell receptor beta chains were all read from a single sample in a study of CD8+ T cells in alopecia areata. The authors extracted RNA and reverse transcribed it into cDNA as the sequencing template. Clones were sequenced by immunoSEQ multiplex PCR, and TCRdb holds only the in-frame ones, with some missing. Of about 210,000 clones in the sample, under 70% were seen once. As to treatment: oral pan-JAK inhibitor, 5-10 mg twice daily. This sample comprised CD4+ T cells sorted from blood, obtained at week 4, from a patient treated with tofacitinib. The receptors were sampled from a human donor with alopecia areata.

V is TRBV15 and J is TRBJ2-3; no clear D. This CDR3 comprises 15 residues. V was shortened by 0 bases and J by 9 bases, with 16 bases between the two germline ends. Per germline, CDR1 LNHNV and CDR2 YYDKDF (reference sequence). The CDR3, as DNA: TGTGCCACCAGCAGAGATTCGGGCTCCCCTGAGACGCAGTATTTT. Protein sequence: CATSRDSGSPETQYF.

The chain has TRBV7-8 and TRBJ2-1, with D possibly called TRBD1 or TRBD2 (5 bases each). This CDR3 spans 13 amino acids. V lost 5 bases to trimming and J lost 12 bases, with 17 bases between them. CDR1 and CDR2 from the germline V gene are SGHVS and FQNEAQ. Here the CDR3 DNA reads TGTGCCAGCAGCCCTCGGGGCGACGGCGGGCAGTTCTTC. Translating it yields CASSPRGDGGQFF.

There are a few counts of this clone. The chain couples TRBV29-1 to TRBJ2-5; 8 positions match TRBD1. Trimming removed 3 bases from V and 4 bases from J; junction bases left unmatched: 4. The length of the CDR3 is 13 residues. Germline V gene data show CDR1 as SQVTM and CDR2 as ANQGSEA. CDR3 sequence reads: CSVDYGQGETQYF. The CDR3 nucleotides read TGCAGCGTTGATTATGGACAGGGAGAGACCCAGTACTTC.

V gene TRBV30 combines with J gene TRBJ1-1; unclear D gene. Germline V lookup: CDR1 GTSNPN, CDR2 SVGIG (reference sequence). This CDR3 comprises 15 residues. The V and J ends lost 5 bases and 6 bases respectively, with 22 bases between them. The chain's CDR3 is CAWSSPGRVGPEAFF. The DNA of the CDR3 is TGTGCCTGGTCTTCGCCGGGGAGGGTGGGTCCTGAAGCTTTCTTT.

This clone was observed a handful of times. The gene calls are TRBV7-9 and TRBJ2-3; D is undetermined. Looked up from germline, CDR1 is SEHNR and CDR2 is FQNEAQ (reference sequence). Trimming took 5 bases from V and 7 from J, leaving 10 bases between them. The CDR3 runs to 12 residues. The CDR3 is CASSPEGNTQYF. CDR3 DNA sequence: TGTGCCAGCAGCCCCGAAGGGAATACGCAGTATTTT.